Listed below are T cell receptor beta chains from one sample, sequenced in a study of human T cells and chemical hapten exposure. TCRdb re-called the RACE reads with MiXCR, one entry per CDR3 protein. There are 80,000 to 100,000 distinct CDR3 sequences in the sample; roughly a tenth occur only once, and under 4% lies in the top ten. The material was whole blood, obtained in connection with sensitization to the hapten diphenylcyclopropenone (DPC). The source of these receptors is a woman aged 55-69 years with alopecia areata. Some clones in this sample may be carry-over from other donors' samples. Each CDR3 is given with its conserved first and last residue. The D gene is left open where the match is weak. The size of a clone is reported for some rows only, either as once, few or many, or as a class for expanded clones.

j_call clone_size v_call d_call cdr3_aa cdr3_nt
TRBJ2-1 many TRBV20-1 . CSARDHKGYEQFF TGCAGTGCTAGAGATCATAAGGGCTATGAGCAGTTCTTC
TRBJ2-1 few TRBV29-1 . CSVDRRSSYNEQFF TGCAGCGTTGACAGAAGGAGCTCCTACAATGAGCAGTTCTTC
TRBJ1-3 many TRBV20-1 . CSARPGSGNTIYF TGCAGTGCTAGGCCCGGTTCTGGAAACACCATATATTTT
TRBJ1-3 few TRBV5-1 . CASSWTGGTGNTIYF TGCGCCAGCAGCTGGACCGGGGGAACTGGAAACACCATATATTTT
TRBJ1-2 few TRBV19 . CATLVLQGKNYGYTF TGTGCCACCCTAGTTTTGCAGGGGAAAAACTATGGCTACACCTTC
TRBJ1-5 many TRBV3-1 . CASSQSGFGGSNQPQHF TGTGCCAGCAGCCAATCGGGATTCGGGGGTAGCAATCAGCCCCAGCATTTT
TRBJ1-5 many TRBV6-9 . CASSSEMDGGAGSNQPQHF TGTGCCAGCAGTTCGGAGATGGACGGGGGGGCGGGTAGCAATCAGCCCCAGCATTTT
TRBJ1-2 many TRBV7-2 . CASSFDGPYYGYTF TGTGCCAGCAGCTTTGACGGTCCCTATTATGGCTACACCTTC
TRBJ1-1 few TRBV2 . CASSDATGRGEAFF TGTGCCAGCAGTGATGCCACAGGGCGGGGAGAAGCTTTCTTT
TRBJ2-2 few TRBV7-2 . CASSLVVVGGELFF TGTGCCAGCAGCTTAGTGGTGGTTGGCGGGGAGCTGTTTTTT
TRBJ1-1 few TRBV18 . CASSPSRSTEAFF TGTGCCAGCTCACCCTCCAGGTCCACTGAAGCTTTCTTT
TRBJ2-3 many TRBV5-1 . CASSLARGSTDTQYF TGCGCCAGCAGCTTGGCCAGAGGCTCCACAGATACGCAGTATTTT
TRBJ2-2 . TRBV9 . CASSVGRFNTGELFF TGTGCCAGCAGCGTCGGCAGGTTCAACACCGGGGAGCTGTTTTTT
TRBJ2-3 few TRBV5-1 . CASSLTGGRTDTQYF TGCGCCAGCAGCTTGACGGGGGGCCGCACAGATACGCAGTATTTT
TRBJ2-1 few TRBV20-1 . CSARDQDGRGTYNEQFF TGCAGTGCTAGAGATCAAGACGGCAGGGGAACCTACAATGAGCAGTTCTTC
TRBJ2-3 many TRBV29-1 . CSVGAGPLGTQYF TGCAGCGTTGGGGCGGGGCCATTGGGTACGCAGTATTTT
TRBJ2-3 . TRBV11-2 TRBD1 CASSLGLAGGAADTQYF TGTGCCAGCAGCTTAGGTCTAGCAGGGGGCGCGGCAGATACGCAGTATTTT
TRBJ2-3 few TRBV12-3/TRBV12-4 . CASSSLAFAQYF TGTGCCAGCAGTTCCTTGGCATTCGCGCAGTATTTT
TRBJ2-7 few TRBV18 . CASSPKGPYEQYF TGTGCCAGCTCACCAAAGGGGCCCTACGAGCAGTACTTC
TRBJ1-2 many TRBV10-3 . CAIKGQGQGGYTF TGTGCCATCAAAGGTCAGGGGCAAGGCGGCTACACCTTC
TRBJ1-3 many TRBV7-3 . CASSSDRGNTIYF TGTGCCAGCAGCTCCGACAGGGGAAACACCATATATTTT
TRBJ2-7 . TRBV9 . CASSVAGGLAPYEQYF TGTGCCAGCAGCGTAGCAGGAGGTCTAGCTCCCTACGAGCAGTACTTC
TRBJ1-5 few TRBV12-3/TRBV12-4 . CASSAGTYSNQPQHF TGTGCCAGCAGTGCCGGGACGTATAGCAATCAGCCCCAGCATTTT
TRBJ1-2 many TRBV5-1 TRBD1 CASSLFSGGGRQGVSYGYTF TGCGCCAGCAGCTTATTCTCGGGAGGCGGACGACAGGGTGTTAGCTATGGCTACACCTTC
TRBJ2-7 few TRBV5-5 TRBD1 CASSLPGQRFSYEQYF TGTGCCAGCAGCCTGCCGGGACAGCGCTTCTCCTACGAGCAGTACTTC
TRBJ2-7 few TRBV11-2 TRBD1 CASSFSRGSYEQYF TGTGCCAGCAGCTTTTCCAGGGGGAGCTACGAGCAGTACTTC
TRBJ1-3 many TRBV28 . CASSLSTTGSSGNTIYF TGTGCCAGCAGTTTATCTACGACCGGGAGCTCGGGAAACACCATATATTTT
TRBJ1-4 many TRBV5-4 TRBD1 CASSPQGSNEKLFF TGTGCCAGCAGTCCACAGGGGTCCAATGAAAAACTGTTTTTT
TRBJ2-3 many TRBV7-6 TRBD2 CASSLVSGGAVFTDTQYF TGTGCCAGCAGCTTAGTTAGCGGGGGGGCCGTCTTCACAGATACGCAGTATTTT
TRBJ2-7 . TRBV3-1 . CASSQSLLSYEQYF TGTGCCAGCAGCCAGAGCCTCCTCTCCTACGAGCAGTACTTC
TRBJ2-3 . TRBV7-9 . CASSSPLADTQYF TGTGCCAGCAGCTCGCCGTTGGCGGATACGCAGTATTTT
TRBJ1-2 . TRBV5-4 . CASSHSVLAGGYTF TGTGCCAGCAGTCATTCCGTATTGGCGGGCGGCTACACCTTC
TRBJ2-7 few TRBV3-1 . CASSQDLVTYEQYF TGTGCCAGCAGTCAAGATCTTGTTACCTACGAGCAGTACTTC
TRBJ2-7 . TRBV29-1 TRBD1 CSVAGTGQRGEQYF TGCAGCGTAGCCGGGACAGGACAACGGGGCGAGCAGTACTTC
TRBJ2-2 few TRBV12-3/TRBV12-4 TRBD1 CASSPRTGPNTGELFF TGTGCCAGCAGTCCGAGGACAGGGCCGAACACCGGGGAGCTGTTTTTT